These 3 T cell receptor beta chains share one sample of origin, sequenced in a study of neoadjuvant anti-PD-1 for oral cavity cancer. Using immunoSEQ multiplex PCR, the repertoire was profiled, and TCRdb retains in-frame clones only, with some absent. The profile shows some 71,000 clones, about 83% of them singletons. The sequencing used PBMCs, collected before nivolumab (anti-PD-1) treatment. Every receptor here comes from a person aged 40 to 85 with oral cavity squamous cell carcinoma.

This clone was counted once. The chain links TRBV7-2 to TRBJ1-5, with D perhaps matching TRBD1 (5 bases). V lost 4 bases to trimming and J lost 2 bases, with 15 bases between them. The germline V gene has CDR1 SGHTA and CDR2 FQGNSA. The CDR3 length is 16 residues. The CDR3 nucleotides are TGTGCCAGCAGCTCGTCGGGGCTTTTAGGCAATCAGCCCCAGCATTTT. It codes for CASSSSGLLGNQPQHF.

The chain couples TRBV15 to TRBJ2-7, with D tentatively TRBD1 (6 bases). The V and J ends lost 1 base and 0 bases respectively, with 13 bases between them. In germline, CDR1 is LNHNV, CDR2 YYDKDF (reference sequence). This CDR3 comprises 16 residues. CDR3 nucleotides: TGTGCCACCAGCAGAGGGGGGCTTCGGAACTCCTACGAGCAGTACTTC. Its translation is CATSRGGLRNSYEQYF.

CDR3 DNA sequence: TGTGCCAGCAGCGTAGGGACATCAACCCACGAGCAGTACTTC. Translating it yields CASSVGTSTHEQYF. V and J are TRBV9 and TRBJ2-7, with a tentative D call TRBD1 (5 bases). The germline V gene encodes CDR1 SGDLS and CDR2 YYNGEE. The V gene lost 0 bases and the J gene lost 5 bases, with 12 bases spanning the gap. The CDR3 covers 14 residues.